This passage covers 2 T cell receptor beta chains from one sample sequenced in a study of T cell changes during pregnancy in multiple sclerosis. TCRdb's copy holds only in-frame clones and misses some; the assay was immunoSEQ multiplex PCR. Of around 50,000 clones listed, around nine tenths are singletons. The source material was peripheral blood from another person, used as feeder cells. The receptors stem from a human donor whose cells served as feeder cells for cultures in a pregnancy study.

The chain recombines TRBV19 with TRBJ2-3; 8 bases are a match to TRBD2. CDR3 length equals 13 residues. Per the germline V gene, CDR1 is LNHDA and CDR2 is SQIVND (reference sequence). V dropped 9 bases and J dropped 3; count of bases not matched to a gene: 5. This chain's CDR3 is CASGGARTDTQYF. DNA for the CDR3: TGTGCCAGCGGGGGGGCGAGGACAGATACGCAGTATTTT.

A note on this clone: Other DNA sequences in this specimen translate into the identical CDR3. The DNA for the CDR3 is TGCGCCAGCAGCCAAGATGGAGGGATCGGCAATCAGCCCCAGCATTTT. Protein: CASSQDGGIGNQPQHF. This chain uses TRBV4-1 with TRBJ1-5; D gene ambiguous. The CDR3 runs 16 residues. The V gene lost 0 bases and the J gene lost 2 bases, with 11 bases spanning the gap. From germline, CDR1 is MGHRA and CDR2 YSYEKL.